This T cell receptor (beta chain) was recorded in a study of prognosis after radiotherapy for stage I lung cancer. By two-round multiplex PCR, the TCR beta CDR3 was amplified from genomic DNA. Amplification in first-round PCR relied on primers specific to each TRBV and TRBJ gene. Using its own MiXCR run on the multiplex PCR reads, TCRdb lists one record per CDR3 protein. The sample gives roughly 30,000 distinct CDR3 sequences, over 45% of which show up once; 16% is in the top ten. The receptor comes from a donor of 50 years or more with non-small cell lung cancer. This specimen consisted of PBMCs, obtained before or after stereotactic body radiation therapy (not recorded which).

CDR3 sequence reads: CSAIDIGRTSYEQYF. The CDR3 DNA follows: TGCAGTGCTATAGATATCGGGAGGACATCCTACGAGCAGTACTTC. The genes are TRBV20-1 and TRBJ2-7, with 7 bases aligning to TRBD2. CDR3 length: 15 amino acids. The germline V gene has CDR1 DFQATT and CDR2 SNEGSKA (reference sequence). Losses at the gene ends were 4 bases for V and 1 base for J; bases not matched to a gene: 10.